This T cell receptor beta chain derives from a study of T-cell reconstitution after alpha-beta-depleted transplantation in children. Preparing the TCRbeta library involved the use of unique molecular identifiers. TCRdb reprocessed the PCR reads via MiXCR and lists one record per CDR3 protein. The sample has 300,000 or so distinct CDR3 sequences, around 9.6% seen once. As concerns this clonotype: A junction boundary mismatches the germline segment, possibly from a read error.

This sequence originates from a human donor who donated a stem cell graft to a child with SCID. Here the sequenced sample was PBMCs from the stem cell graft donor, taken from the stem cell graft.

The CDR3 DNA reads as TGTGCCAGCAGTTCAGGGGGCCCAATCGGGCCCAAGCATTTT. It translates to CASSSGGPIGPKHF. The genes are TRBV6-5 and TRBJ1-5; TRBD1 matches 8 bases. This CDR3 has 14 amino acids. Germline CDR1 is MNHEY and CDR2 is SVGAGI.